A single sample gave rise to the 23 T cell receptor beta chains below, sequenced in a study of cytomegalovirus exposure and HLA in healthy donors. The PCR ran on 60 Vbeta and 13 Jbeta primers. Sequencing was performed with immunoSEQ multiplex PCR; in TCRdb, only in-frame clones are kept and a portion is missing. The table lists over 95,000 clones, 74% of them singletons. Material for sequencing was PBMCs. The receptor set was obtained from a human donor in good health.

CDR3 sequence reads: CAWRGLAGVNEQFF. The CDR3 bases are TGTGCCTGGAGGGGACTAGCGGGGGTAAATGAGCAGTTCTTC. The chain joins TRBV30 to TRBJ2-1; the match to TRBD2 covers 14 bases. Losses at the gene ends were 3 bases for V and 7 bases for J; bases not matched to a gene: 2. This CDR3 is 14 amino acids long. Germline V gene data show CDR1 as GTSNPN and CDR2 as SVGIG (reference sequence).

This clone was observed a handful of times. DNA of the CDR3: TGTGCCTGGAGTGGGGACTGGAGGCAGTACTTC. It encodes CAWSGDWRQYF. The chain recombines TRBV30 with TRBJ2-7; D perhaps matches TRBD2 (6 bases). The CDR3 is made up of 11 amino acids. Trimming stripped 1 base from V and 9 bases from J, with 10 bases between. The germline V gene encodes CDR1 GTSNPN and CDR2 SVGIG (reference sequence).

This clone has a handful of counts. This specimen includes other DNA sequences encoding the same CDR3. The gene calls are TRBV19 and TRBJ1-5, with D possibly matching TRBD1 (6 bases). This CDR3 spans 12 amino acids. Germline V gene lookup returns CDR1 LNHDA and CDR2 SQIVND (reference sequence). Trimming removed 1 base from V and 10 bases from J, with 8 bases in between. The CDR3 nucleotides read TGTGCCAGTAGTATAGTACAGGGACCCCAGCATTTT. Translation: CASSIVQGPQHF.

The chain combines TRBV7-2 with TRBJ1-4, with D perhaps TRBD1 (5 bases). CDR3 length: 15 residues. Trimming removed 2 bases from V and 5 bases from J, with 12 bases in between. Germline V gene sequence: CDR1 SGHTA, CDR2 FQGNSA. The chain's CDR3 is CASSLSGRTNEKLFF. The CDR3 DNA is TGTGCCAGCAGCTTATCTGGACGGACAAATGAAAAACTGTTTTTT. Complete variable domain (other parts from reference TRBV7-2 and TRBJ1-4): GAGVSQSPSNKVTEKGKDVELRCDPISGHTALYWYRQSLGQGLEFLIYFQGNSAPDKSGLPSDRFSAERTGGSVSTLTIQRTQQEDSAVYLCASSLSGRTNEKLFFGSGTQLSVL.

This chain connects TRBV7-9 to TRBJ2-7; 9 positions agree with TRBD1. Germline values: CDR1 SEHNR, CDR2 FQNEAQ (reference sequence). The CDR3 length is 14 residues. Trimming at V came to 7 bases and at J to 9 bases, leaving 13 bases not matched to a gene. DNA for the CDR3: TGTGCCAGCACCATAGGGCGGGACAGGGATGCGCAGTACTTC. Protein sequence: CASTIGRDRDAQYF.

CDR3 sequence (DNA): TGTGCCAGCTCACCACCCACCGGGACAATCTACGAGCAGTACTTC. It is translated as CASSPPTGTIYEQYF. This chain joins TRBV18 and TRBJ2-7; D might be TRBD1 (6 bases). Deletions cut 0 bases from V and 3 bases from J, with 12 bases between. The CDR3 covers 15 residues. CDR1 and CDR2 from the germline V gene are KGHSH and LQKENI.

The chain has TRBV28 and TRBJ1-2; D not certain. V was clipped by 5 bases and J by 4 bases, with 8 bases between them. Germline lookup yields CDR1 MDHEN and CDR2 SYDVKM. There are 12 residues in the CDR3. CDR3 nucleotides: TGTGCCAGCAGTCCCATGTCCTATGGCTACACCTTC. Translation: CASSPMSYGYTF.

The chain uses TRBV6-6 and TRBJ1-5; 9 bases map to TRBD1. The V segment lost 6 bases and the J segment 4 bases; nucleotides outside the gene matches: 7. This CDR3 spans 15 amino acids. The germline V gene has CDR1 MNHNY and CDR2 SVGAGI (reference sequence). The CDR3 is CASSPPGQGNQPQHF. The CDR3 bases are TGTGCCAGCAGCCCACCAGGACAGGGGAATCAGCCCCAGCATTTT.

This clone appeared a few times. CDR3 bases: TGCGCCAGCAGCTCGGGACACAGTCAAGAGACCCAGTACTTC. Its translation: CASSSGHSQETQYF. The J gene is TRBJ2-5, the V gene TRBV5-1; tentatively, D is TRBD1 (6 bases). Germline values: CDR1 SGHRS, CDR2 YFSETQ. The V end lost 3 bases, the J end lost 2 bases, and 11 bases lay between the germline ends. This CDR3 comprises 14 residues.

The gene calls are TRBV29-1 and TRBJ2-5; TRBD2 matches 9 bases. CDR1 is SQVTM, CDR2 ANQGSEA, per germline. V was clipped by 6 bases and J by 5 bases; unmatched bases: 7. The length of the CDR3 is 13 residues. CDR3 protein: CSVPTSGRETQYF. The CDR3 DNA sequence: TGCAGCGTCCCGACTAGCGGACGGGAGACCCAGTACTTC.

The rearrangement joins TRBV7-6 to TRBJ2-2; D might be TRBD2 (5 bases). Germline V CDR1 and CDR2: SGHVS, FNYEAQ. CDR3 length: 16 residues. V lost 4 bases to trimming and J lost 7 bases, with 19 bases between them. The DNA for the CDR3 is TGTGCCAGCAGCTCTTCCCTCCCGGGGAGTAGCGGGGAGCTGTTTTTT. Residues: CASSSSLPGSSGELFF.

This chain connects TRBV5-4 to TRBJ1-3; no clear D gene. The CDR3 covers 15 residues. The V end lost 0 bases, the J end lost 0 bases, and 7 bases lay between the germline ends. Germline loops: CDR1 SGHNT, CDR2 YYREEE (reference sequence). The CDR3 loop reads CASSLGSPSGNTIYF. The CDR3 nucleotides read TGTGCCAGCAGCTTGGGGAGCCCCTCTGGAAACACCATATATTTT.

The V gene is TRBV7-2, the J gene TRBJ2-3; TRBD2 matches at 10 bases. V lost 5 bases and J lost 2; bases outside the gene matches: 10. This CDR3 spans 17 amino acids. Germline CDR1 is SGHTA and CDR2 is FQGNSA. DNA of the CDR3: TGTGCCAGCAGCCCACAACAAGCGGGAGGGCCCACAGATACGCAGTATTTT. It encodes CASSPQQAGGPTDTQYF.

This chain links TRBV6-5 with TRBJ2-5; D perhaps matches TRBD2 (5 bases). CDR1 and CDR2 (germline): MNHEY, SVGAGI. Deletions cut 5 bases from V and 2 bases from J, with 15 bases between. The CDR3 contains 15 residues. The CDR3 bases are TGTGCCAGCAGTACAGAAACGGGGTTTCAAGAGACCCAGTACTTC. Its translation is CASSTETGFQETQYF.

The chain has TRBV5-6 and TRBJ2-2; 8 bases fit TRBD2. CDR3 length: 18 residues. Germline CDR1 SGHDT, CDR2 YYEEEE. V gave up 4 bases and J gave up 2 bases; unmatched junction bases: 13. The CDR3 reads CASSALAESPFNTGELFF. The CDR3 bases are TGTGCCAGCAGCGCACTAGCGGAGTCACCTTTTAACACCGGGGAGCTGTTTTTT. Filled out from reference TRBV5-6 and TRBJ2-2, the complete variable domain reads DAGVTQSPTHLIKTRGQQVTLRCSPKSGHDTVSWYQQALGQGPQFIFQYYEEEERQRGNFPDRFSGHQFPNYSSELNVNALLLGDSALYLCASSALAESPFNTGELFFGEGSRLTVL.

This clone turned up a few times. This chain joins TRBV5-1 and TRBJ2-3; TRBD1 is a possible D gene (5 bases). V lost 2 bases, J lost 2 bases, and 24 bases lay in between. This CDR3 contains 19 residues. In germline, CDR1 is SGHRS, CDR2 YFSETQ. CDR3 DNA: TGCGCCAGCAGCTTTCCCTCTACACCACAGGACATCCCCACAGATACGCAGTATTTT. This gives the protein CASSFPSTPQDIPTDTQYF.

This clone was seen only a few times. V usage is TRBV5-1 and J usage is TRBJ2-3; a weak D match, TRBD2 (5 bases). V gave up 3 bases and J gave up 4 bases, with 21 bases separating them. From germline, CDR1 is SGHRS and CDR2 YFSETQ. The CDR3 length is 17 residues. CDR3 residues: CASSSRGLPGNPDTQYF. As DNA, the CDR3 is TGCGCCAGCAGCTCCAGAGGACTCCCTGGGAATCCAGATACGCAGTATTTT. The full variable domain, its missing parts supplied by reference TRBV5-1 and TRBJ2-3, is KAGVTQTPRYLIKTRGQQVTLSCSPISGHRSVSWYQQTPGQGLQFLFEYFSETQRNKGNFPGRFSGRQFSNSRSEMNVSTLELGDSALYLCASSSRGLPGNPDTQYFGPGTRLTVL.

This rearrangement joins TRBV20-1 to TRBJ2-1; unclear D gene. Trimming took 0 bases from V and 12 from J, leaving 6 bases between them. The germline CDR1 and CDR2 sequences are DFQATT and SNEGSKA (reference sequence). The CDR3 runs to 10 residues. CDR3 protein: CSAREKRQFF. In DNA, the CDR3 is TGCAGTGCTAGAGAGAAGCGGCAGTTCTTC.

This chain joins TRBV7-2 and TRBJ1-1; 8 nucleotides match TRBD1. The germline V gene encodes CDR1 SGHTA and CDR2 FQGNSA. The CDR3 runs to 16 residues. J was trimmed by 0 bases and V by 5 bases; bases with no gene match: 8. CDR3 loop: CASSPGQGPMNTEAFF. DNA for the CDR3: TGTGCCAGCAGCCCCGGACAGGGACCAATGAACACTGAAGCTTTCTTT.

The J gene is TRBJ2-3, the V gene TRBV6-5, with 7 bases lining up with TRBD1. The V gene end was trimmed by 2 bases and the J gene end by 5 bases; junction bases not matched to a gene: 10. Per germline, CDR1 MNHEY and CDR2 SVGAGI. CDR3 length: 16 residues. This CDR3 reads CASSYTRDSRVDTQYF. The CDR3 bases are TGTGCCAGCAGTTACACCCGGGACAGTCGGGTAGATACGCAGTATTTT.

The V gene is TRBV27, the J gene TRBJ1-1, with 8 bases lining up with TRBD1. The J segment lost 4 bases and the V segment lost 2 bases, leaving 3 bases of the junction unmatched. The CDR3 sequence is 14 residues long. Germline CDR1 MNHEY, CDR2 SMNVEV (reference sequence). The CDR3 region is CASSLAGTGTEAFF. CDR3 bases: TGTGCCAGCAGTTTAGCTGGGACAGGCACTGAAGCTTTCTTT.

For the CDR3, the DNA is TGTGCCAGCAGCCTCGTCCGGGACAGTAACTATGGCTACACCTTC. Its translation is CASSLVRDSNYGYTF. This chain uses TRBV5-4 with TRBJ1-2; 7 bases are a match to TRBD1. V was clipped by 4 bases and J by 1 base; unmatched bases: 7. The germline gives CDR1 SGHNT, CDR2 YYREEE (reference sequence). The CDR3 sequence is 15 residues long.

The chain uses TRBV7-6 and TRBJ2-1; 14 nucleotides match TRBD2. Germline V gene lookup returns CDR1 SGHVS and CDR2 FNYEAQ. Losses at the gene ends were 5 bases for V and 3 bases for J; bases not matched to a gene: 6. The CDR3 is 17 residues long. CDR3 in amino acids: CASSARLAGGLYNEQFF. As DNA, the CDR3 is TGTGCCAGCAGCGCAAGACTAGCGGGGGGGCTCTACAATGAGCAGTTCTTC.